This T cell receptor beta chain comes out of a study of CD8+ T cells in alopecia areata. Study background: Treated patients were given oral tofacitinib, which was dosed at 5 to 10 mg twice daily.

Treatment denoted: oral pan-JAK inhibitor, 5-10 mg twice daily. Following RNA extraction, reverse transcription yielded cDNA that acted as the sequencing template. Clones were read by immunoSEQ multiplex PCR, and TCRdb kept only the in-frame ones, dropping some. The repertoire consists of about 100,000 clones, with 55% to 75% occurring once and the leading ten covering about a sixth. V gave up 4 bases and J gave up 0 bases; unmatched junction bases: 12. Germline CDR1 and CDR2: SGHTA and FQGTGA. The CDR3 has 19 amino acids. Concerning this clone itself: No antigen is known for it.

Whole-study results and caveats: Scalp clonality, along with expanded CD8+ clones among the top 100, was significantly decreased by tofacitinib.

The receptor's source is a human donor with alopecia areata. The chain couples TRBV7-3 to TRBJ2-1; 10 positions agree with TRBD2. The specimen was CD8+ T cells sorted from blood, collected at roughly week 58, from a patient treated with tofacitinib. The CDR3 bases are TGTGCCAGCAGCTCCCGGGGACTAGCGTTTAGGAGCTCCTACAATGAGCAGTTCTTC. Protein product: CASSSRGLAFRSSYNEQFF. The full variable domain, completed using reference TRBV7-3 and TRBJ2-1, is GAGVSQTPSNKVTEKGKYVELRCDPISGHTALYWYRQSLGQGPEFLIYFQGTGAADDSGLPNDRFFAVRPEGSVSTLKIQRTERGDSAVYLCASSSRGLAFRSSYNEQFFGPGTRLTVL.